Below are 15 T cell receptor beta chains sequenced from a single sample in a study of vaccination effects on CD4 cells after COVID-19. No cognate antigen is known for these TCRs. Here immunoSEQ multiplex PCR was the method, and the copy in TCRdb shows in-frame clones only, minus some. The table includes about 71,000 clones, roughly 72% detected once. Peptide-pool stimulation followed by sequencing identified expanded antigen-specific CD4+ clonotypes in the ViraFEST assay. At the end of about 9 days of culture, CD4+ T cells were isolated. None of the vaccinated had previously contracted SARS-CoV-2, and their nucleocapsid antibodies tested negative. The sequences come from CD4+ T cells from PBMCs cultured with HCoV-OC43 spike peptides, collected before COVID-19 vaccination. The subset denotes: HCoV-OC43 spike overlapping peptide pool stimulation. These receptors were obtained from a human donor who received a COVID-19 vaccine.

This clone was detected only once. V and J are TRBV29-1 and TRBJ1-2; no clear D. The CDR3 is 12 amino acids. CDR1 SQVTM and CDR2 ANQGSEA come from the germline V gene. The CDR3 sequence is CSGGSNNYGYTF. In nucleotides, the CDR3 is TGCAGTGGCGGCAGCAATAACTATGGCTACACCTTC.

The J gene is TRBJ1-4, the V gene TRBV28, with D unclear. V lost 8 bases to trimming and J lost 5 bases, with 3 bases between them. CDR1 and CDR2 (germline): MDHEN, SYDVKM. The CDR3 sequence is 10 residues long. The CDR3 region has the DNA TGTGCCAGCTTCAATGAAAAACTGTTTTTT. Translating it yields CASFNEKLFF.

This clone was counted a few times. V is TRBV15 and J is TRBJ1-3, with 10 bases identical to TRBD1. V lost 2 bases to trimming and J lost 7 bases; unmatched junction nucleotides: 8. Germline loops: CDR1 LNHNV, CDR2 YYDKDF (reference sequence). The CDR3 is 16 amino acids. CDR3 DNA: TGTGCCACCAGCAGACCTGGGACAGGGGCAAAGAACACCATATATTTT. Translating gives CATSRPGTGAKNTIYF. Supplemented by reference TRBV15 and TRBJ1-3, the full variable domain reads DAMVIQNPRYQVTQFGKPVTLSCSQTLNHNVMYWYQQKSSQAPKLLFHYYDKDFNNEADTPDNFQSRRPNTSFCFLDIRSPGLGDTAMYLCATSRPGTGAKNTIYFGEGSWLTVV.

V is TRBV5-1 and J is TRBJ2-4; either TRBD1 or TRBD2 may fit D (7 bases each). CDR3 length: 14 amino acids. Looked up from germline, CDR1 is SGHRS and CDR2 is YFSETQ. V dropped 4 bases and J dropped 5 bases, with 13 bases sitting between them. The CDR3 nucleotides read TGCGCCAGCAGCCCAGGGGGGGCGCAAAACATTCAGTACTTC. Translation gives CASSPGGAQNIQYF.

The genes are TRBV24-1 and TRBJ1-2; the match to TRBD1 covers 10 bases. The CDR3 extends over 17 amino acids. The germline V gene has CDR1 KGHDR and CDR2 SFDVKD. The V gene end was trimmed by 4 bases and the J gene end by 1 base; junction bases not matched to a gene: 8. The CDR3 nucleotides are TGTGCCACCAGTGACTCCGGGACAGGGGCTATTAACTATGGCTACACCTTC. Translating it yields CATSDSGTGAINYGYTF.

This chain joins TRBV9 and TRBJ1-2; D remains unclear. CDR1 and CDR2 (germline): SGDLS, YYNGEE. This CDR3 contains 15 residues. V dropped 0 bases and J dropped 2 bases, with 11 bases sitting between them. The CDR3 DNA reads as TGTGCCAGCAGCGTAGTGGAGAAAGAGAACTATGGCTACACCTTC. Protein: CASSVVEKENYGYTF.

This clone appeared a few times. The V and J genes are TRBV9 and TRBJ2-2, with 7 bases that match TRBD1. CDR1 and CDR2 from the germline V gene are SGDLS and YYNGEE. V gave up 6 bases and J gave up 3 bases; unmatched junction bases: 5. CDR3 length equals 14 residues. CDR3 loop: CASNRQGDTGELFF. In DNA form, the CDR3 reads TGTGCCAGCAACCGACAGGGAGACACCGGGGAGCTGTTTTTT.

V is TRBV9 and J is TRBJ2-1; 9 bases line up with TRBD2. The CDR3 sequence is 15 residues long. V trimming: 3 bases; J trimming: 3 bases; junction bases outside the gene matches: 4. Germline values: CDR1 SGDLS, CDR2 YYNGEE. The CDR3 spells CASSAISGGYNEQFF. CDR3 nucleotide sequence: TGTGCCAGCAGCGCTATTAGCGGGGGCTACAATGAGCAGTTCTTC.

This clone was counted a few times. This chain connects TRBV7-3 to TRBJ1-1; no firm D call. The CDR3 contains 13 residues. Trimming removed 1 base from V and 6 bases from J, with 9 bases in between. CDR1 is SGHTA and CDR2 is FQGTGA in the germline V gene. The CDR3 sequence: CASSLKAEAEAFF. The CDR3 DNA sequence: TGTGCCAGCAGCTTAAAAGCGGAGGCTGAAGCTTTCTTT.

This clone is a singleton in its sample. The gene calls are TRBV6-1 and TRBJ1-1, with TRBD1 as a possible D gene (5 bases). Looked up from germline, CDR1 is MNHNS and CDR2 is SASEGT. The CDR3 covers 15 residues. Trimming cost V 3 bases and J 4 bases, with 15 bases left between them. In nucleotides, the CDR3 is TGTGCCAGCAGTGAGCGGTCGGCGGGGGGCACTGAAGCTTTCTTT. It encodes CASSERSAGGTEAFF.

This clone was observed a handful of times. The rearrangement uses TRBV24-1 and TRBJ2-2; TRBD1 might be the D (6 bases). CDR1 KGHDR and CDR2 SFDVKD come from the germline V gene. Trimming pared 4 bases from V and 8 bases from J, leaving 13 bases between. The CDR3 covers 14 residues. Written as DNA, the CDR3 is TGTGCCACCAGTGACCCCAGGGGATCGGGGGAGCTGTTTTTT. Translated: CATSDPRGSGELFF.

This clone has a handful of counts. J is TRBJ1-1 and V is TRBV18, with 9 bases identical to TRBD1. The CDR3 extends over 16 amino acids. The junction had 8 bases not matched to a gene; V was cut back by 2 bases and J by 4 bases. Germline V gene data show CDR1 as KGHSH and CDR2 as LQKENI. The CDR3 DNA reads TGTGCCAGCTCACCAATCGAGCGACAGGGGGGCACTGAAGCTTTCTTT. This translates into CASSPIERQGGTEAFF.

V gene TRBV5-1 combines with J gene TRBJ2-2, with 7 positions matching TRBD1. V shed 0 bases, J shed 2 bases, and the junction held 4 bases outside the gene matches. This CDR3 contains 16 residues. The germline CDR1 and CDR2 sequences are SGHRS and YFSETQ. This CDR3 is CASSLAGQSNTGELFF. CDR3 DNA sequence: TGCGCCAGCAGCTTGGCGGGACAGAGCAACACCGGGGAGCTGTTTTTT.

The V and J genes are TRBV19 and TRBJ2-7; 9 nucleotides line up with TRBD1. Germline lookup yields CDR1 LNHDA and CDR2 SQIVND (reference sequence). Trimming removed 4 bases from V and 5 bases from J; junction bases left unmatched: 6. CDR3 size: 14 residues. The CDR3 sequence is CASSTGQGNDEQYV. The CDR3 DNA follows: TGTGCCAGTAGTACCGGACAGGGGAACGACGAGCAGTACGTC.

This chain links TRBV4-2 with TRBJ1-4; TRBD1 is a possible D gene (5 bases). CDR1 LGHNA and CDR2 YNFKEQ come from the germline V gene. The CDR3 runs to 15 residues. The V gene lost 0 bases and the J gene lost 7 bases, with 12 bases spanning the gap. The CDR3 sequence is CASSQDRGETEKLFF. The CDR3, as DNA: TGTGCCAGCAGCCAAGATCGAGGGGAGACTGAAAAACTGTTTTTT.